This T cell receptor (beta chain) was sequenced during a study of OX40 agonist ivuxolimab in advanced cancers. About the research overall: While on treatment, patients had intravenous ivuxolimab at 0.01 to 10 mg/kg every 2 weeks. Study conclusions and caveats: Those patients achieving a partial response at 0.1-3.0 mg/kg showed among the lowest clonal expansion.

CDR1 MGHRA and CDR2 YSYEKL come from the germline V gene. Trimming removed 3 bases from V and 4 bases from J, with 16 bases in between. This CDR3 is built from 16 residues. Generated by immunoSEQ multiplex PCR, the TCRdb table keeps only in-frame clones and is missing some. The sample records about 17,000 clones, 70% to 80% being singletons. A word on this clone: The antigen remains undetermined.

This rearrangement joins TRBV4-1 to TRBJ2-1; D perhaps matches TRBD2 (6 bases). This sequence originates from an adult with an advanced solid tumor such as melanoma, head and neck, liver or kidney cancer. The sample here was CD4+ or CD8+ T cells sorted from blood, taken in a trial of the OX40 agonist ivuxolimab. As DNA, the CDR3 is TGCGCCAGCAGCCAGGCTTTAGCGGACTTATACAATGAGCAGTTCTTC. Translated, it gives CASSQALADLYNEQFF.